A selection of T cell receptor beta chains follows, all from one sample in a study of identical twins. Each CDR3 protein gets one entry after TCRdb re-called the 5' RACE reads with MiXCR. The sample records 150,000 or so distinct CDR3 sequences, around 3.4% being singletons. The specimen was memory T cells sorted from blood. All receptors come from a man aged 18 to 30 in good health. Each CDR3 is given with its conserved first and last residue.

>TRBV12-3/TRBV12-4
CASRSSGSPLHF
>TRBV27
CASSPLLWGKETQYF
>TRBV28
CASNNPGQGAYEQYF
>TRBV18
CASSNRDSNQPQHF
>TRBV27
CASLDGTSAYNEQFF
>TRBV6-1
CASSVTRAQNGYTF
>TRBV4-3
CASSVRRFATDTQYF
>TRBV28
CASTERTSGNTGELFF
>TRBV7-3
CASSFLPSGGRTDTQYF
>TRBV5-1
CASTNTAGGPNTQYF
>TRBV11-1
CASSLLSVRSRGNTGELFF
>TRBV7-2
CASSPGQGAGEQFF
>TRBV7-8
CASCLFGGTEAFF
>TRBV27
CASSSGQGRSQPQHF
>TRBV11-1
CASSSGDRDSGFWGGVDEQFF
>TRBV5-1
CASSPESGGGGPLHF
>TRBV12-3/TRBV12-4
CASSLGRGVSGYTF
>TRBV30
CAWRGGSSYNEQFF
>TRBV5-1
CASSPPLAGGSNTGELFF
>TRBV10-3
CAIKGGTGTGYNEQFF
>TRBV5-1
CASSSGPPNYGYTF
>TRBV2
CASRSQGQSPLHF
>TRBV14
CASSPWAGDSTEAFF
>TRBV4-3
CASSQGVGTSMNTEAFF
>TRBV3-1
CASSFLGGGTEAFF
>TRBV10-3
CAISASDATNEKLFF
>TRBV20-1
CSAGPATNEKLFF
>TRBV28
CASSPDSAGNTIYF
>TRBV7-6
CASSDRGSSEQYF
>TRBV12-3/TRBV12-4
CASSLVRAVSF
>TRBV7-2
CASSLLGHLWSYEQYF
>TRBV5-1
CASSTGTRGDTQYF
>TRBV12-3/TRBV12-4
CASSFRDFHTGELFF
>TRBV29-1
CSVMPQGGKNIQYF
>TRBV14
CASSQVTGFFQETQYF
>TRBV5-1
CASRFGDTIYNEQFF
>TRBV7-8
CASGLAATGELFF
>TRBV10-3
CAIRRDRVYDTQYF
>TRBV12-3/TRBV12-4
CASSFQRPSGNTIYF
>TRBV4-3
CASSPSLRDRDDEQFF
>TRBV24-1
CATSDRGLPNEQFF
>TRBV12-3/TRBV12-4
CASSLLGQGAREQFF
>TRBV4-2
CASSLLAGVLGEQFF
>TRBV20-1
CSATGGAFEAFF
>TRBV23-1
CASFSGTCKDQSDTQYF
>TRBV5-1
CASSLTRLDTQYF
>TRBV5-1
CASSFPDSQPQHF
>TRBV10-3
CATEEQGMRNEQFF
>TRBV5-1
CASSGTGLPNTEAFF
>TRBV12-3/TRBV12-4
CASKRGDGASGANVLTF
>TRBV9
CASSFRAGASFAYGYTF
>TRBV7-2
CASSSGWGDTQYF
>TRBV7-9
CASSLVREDNEQFF
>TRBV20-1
CSAVNRDGGRTQYF
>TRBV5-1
CASSLGGIGDTQYF
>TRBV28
CASTKDWNQYEQYF
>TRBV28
CASSFGTASSPLHF